A selection of T cell receptor beta chains follows, all from one sample in a study of blood T cell repertoires in COVID-19. Sequencing used immunoSEQ multiplex PCR; TCRdb keeps in-frame clones, though not all of them. The sample lists 100,000 or so clones; roughly 80% were seen once. The sequencing sample was made of peripheral blood. Source of these receptors: an elderly woman with acute or convalescent COVID-19. Each CDR3 is given with its conserved first and last residue. D genes are given only for firm matches.

D gene: -; V gene: TRBV6-5; J gene: TRBJ2-3; CDR3 protein: CASARVVSTDTQYF
D gene: TRBD1; V gene: TRBV5-4; J gene: TRBJ2-7; CDR3 protein: CASSLALGQGSEQYF
D gene: TRBD1; V gene: TRBV24-1; J gene: TRBJ2-3; CDR3 protein: CATSERGQAVTDTQYF
D gene: -; V gene: TRBV7-9; J gene: TRBJ2-5; CDR3 protein: CASSFRLSQETQYF
D gene: TRBD1; V gene: TRBV12-5; J gene: TRBJ2-1; CDR3 protein: CASGPGQSSYNEQFF
D gene: TRBD1; V gene: TRBV18; J gene: TRBJ1-5; CDR3 protein: CASSPDRGGNQPQHF
D gene: TRBD2; V gene: TRBV7-2; J gene: TRBJ2-5; CDR3 protein: CASTPVGGSGGETQYF
D gene: TRBD2; V gene: TRBV3-1/TRBV3-2; J gene: TRBJ2-1; CDR3 protein: CASSQNSGSYQFF
D gene: TRBD1; V gene: TRBV5-5; J gene: TRBJ2-1; CDR3 protein: CASSGVGTGGFEQFF
D gene: TRBD2; V gene: TRBV5-1; J gene: TRBJ2-2; CDR3 protein: CASSALAGGPGTGELFF
D gene: -; V gene: TRBV5-8; J gene: TRBJ1-5; CDR3 protein: CASSLGQGLSNQPQHF
D gene: -; V gene: TRBV6-5; J gene: TRBJ1-2; CDR3 protein: CASRKATESGYTF
D gene: -; V gene: TRBV20-1; J gene: TRBJ1-2; CDR3 protein: CSAVEDYGYTF
D gene: -; V gene: TRBV24-1; J gene: TRBJ2-5; CDR3 protein: CATSTGWGETQYF
D gene: TRBD1; V gene: TRBV10-2; J gene: TRBJ1-2; CDR3 protein: CASSKTTGDYGYTF
D gene: -; V gene: TRBV5-1; J gene: TRBJ2-1; CDR3 protein: CASSLAGRAYSSYNEQFF
D gene: TRBD1; V gene: TRBV12-3/TRBV12-4; J gene: TRBJ1-2; CDR3 protein: CASIDDRGFGYTF
D gene: -; V gene: TRBV19; J gene: TRBJ2-2; CDR3 protein: CASSIRGGLRGGGNTGELFF
D gene: TRBD1; V gene: TRBV6-5; J gene: TRBJ2-7; CDR3 protein: CASSRDSYEQYF
D gene: TRBD2; V gene: TRBV30; J gene: TRBJ2-1; CDR3 protein: CAWSVILAGGRDEQFF
D gene: TRBD1; V gene: TRBV27; J gene: TRBJ2-1; CDR3 protein: CASAGQGANEQFF
D gene: -; V gene: TRBV5-3; J gene: TRBJ2-7; CDR3 protein: CARKGERFPGEQYF
D gene: TRBD1; V gene: TRBV10-1; J gene: TRBJ2-1; CDR3 protein: CASSAAGTGSYNEQFF
D gene: TRBD2; V gene: TRBV7-7; J gene: TRBJ2-2; CDR3 protein: CASSSGLAGANTGELFF
D gene: -; V gene: TRBV28; J gene: TRBJ2-1; CDR3 protein: CASSPPQSNGNEQFF
D gene: -; V gene: TRBV27; J gene: TRBJ2-1; CDR3 protein: CASSWGRGNEQFF
D gene: -; V gene: TRBV27; J gene: TRBJ1-3; CDR3 protein: CASSSLRSGNTIYF